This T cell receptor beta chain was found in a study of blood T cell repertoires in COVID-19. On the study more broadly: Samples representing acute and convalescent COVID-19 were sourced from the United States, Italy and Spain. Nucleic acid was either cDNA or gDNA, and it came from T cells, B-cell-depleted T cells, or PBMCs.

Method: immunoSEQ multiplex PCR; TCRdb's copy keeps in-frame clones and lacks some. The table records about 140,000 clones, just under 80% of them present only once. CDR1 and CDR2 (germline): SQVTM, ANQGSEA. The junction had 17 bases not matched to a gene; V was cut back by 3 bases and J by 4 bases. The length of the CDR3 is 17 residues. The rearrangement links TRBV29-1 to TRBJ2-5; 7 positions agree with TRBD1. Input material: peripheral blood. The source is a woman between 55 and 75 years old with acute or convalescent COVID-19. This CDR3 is CSVEDKRQGPFGETQYF. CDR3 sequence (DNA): TGCAGCGTTGAGGACAAGCGACAGGGTCCTTTTGGAGAGACCCAGTACTTC.